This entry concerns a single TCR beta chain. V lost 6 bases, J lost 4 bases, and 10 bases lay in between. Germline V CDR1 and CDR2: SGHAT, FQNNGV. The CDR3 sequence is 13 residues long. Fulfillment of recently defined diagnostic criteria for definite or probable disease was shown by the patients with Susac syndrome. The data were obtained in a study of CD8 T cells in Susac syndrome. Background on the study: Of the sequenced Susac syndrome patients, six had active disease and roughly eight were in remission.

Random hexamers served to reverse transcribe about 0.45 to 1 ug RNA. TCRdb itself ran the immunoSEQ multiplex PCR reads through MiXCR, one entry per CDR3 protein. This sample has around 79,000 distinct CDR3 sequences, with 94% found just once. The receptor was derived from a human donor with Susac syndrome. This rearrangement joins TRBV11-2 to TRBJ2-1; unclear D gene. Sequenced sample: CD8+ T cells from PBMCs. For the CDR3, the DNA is TGTGCCAGCAGTGGTGGCAGGTACAATGAGCAGTTCTTC. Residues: CASSGGRYNEQFF.